This T cell receptor beta chain emerged from a study of tumor-infiltrating lymphocytes in localized non-small cell lung cancer (dated by TCRdb to 2020 to 2022). For the study in its entirety: The cohort included patients whose samples were collected after neoadjuvant chemotherapy, as well as both smokers and never-smokers and several histologies. Each patient provided resected tumor tissue plus uninvolved lung tissue from the same patient, with the uninvolved lung tissue described as non-adjacent to the tumor. The same patients underwent several integrated assays, with TCR sequencing performed together with flow cytometry, multiplex immunofluorescence, RNA-seq, exome sequencing and proteomics. The overall ICON cohort was composed of roughly 150 surgical patients with localized non-small cell lung cancer whose tumors were resected. For 55 to 60 patients, immunoSEQ T-cell fraction was compared between paired tumor and uninvolved lung. Study-level results and caveats: Higher T cell infiltration in tumors than in uninvolved lung tissue was supported by TCRbeta sequencing, consistent with immunofluorescence CD3 counts. TCR-derived T-cell fraction did not differ between the flow cytometry-defined immunotypes IM1 (good prognosis) and IM2 (poor prognosis). Because different pieces of the same tissue were used for different assays, technical variation could not be separated from intratumor heterogeneity. Assay coverage varied across patients depending on available tissue quantity, so only a subset of the cohort had TCR sequencing. Tumor T-cell fraction from TCR sequencing was not associated with recurrence-free survival (p = 0.61).

ICON enrollment began in April 2016, and the last patient was enrolled in 2018. Fresh tumor and matched uninvolved tissue for in-depth immune analyses, including TCR sequencing, were collected from a subcohort of some 76 patients. DNA isolated from bulk tissue, without cell sorting, was used for TCR sequencing. The T-cell fraction in tumor and uninvolved lung tissue was obtained from TCR sequencing using the immunoSEQ assay. Per the source publication's procedure: To analyze survival, patients were divided into a high T-cell fraction group (upper tertile) and a low T-cell fraction group (lower two tertiles), and the two groups were compared using a log-rank test. A signed-rank test was used to test paired tumor versus uninvolved lung differences in T-cell fraction. Drawn from immuneACCESS, this table holds only the in-frame rearrangements with V and J called that TCRdb kept. Clones are partly lost; checked studies trace under half to an unresolved V gene and leave the rest unexplained. V and J calls and clone size follow that table, whereas D and trimming were derived from the DNA. Here the sample has 9,500 or so clones; around 72% occur a single time. Roughly 14% of the sample is held by the ten biggest clonotypes.

Note on this clone: Its antigen specificity is not known. No base qualities exist here, and no much larger clone lies one base off it.

V ends up 9 bases short and J 6 bases short, with an unmatched junction base count of 16. CDR1 is given as LNHDA and CDR2 as SQIVND, both from the germline V gene (reference sequence). From the cysteine through the phenylalanine, the CDR3 covers 15 amino acids. This entry keeps only the CDR3 DNA: 45 bases, framed from base 1. The chain employs TRBV19 and TRBJ1-1, and TRBD1 matches 7 of the central bases. Sequencing was performed on lung tumor tissue. This TCR was sampled from a human donor with non-small cell lung cancer. The bases read TGTGCCAGCAGACAGGGTGTGGGGGACGGGCCTGAAGCTTTCTTT. Translated, it reads CASRQGVGDGPEAFF.